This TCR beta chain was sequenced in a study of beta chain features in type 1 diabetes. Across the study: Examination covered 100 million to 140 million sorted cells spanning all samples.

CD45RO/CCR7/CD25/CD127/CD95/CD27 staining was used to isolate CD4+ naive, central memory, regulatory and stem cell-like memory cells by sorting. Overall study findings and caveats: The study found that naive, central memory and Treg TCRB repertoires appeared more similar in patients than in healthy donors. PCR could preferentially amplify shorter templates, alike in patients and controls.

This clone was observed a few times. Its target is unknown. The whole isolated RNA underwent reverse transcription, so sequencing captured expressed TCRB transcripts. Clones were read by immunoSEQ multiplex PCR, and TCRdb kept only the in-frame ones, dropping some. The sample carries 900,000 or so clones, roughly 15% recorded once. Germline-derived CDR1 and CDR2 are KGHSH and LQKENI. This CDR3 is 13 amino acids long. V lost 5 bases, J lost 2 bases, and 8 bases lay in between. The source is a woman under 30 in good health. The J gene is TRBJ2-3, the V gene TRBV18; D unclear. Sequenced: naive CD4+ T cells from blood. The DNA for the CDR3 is TGTGCCAGCTCATATGACTTCACAGATACGCAGTATTTT. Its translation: CASSYDFTDTQYF.